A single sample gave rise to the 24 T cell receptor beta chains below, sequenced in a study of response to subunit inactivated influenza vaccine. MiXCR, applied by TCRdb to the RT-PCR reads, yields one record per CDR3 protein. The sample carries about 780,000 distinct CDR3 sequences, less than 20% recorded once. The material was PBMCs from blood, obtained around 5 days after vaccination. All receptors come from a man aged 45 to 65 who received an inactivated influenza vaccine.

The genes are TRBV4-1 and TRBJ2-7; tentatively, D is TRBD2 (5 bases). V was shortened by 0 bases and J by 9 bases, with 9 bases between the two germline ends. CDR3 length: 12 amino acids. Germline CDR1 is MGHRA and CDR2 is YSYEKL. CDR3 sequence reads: CASSQDAAAQYF. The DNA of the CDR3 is TGCGCCAGCAGCCAAGATGCAGCGGCGCAGTACTTC.

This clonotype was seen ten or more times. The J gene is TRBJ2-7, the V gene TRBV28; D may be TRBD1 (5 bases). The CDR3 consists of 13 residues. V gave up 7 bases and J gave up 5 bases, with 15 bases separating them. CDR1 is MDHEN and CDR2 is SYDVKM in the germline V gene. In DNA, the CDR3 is TGTGCCAGCAAAGTGCCAGGGTCCCACGAGCAGTACTTC. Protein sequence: CASKVPGSHEQYF.

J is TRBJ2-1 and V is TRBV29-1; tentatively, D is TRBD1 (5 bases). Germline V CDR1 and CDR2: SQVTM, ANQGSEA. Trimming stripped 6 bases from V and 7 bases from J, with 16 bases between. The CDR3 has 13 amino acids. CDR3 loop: CSVENRFSNEQFF. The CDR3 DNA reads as TGCAGCGTAGAAAACAGGTTTTCTAATGAGCAGTTCTTC.

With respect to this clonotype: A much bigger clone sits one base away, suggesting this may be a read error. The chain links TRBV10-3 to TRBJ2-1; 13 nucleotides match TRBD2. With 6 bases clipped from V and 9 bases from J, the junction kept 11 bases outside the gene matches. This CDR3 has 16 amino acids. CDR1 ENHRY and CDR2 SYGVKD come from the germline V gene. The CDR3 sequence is CAIRAQVLAGGPEQFF. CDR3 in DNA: TGTGCCATCAGAGCCCAGGTACTAGCGGGAGGGCCTGAGCAGTTCTTC.

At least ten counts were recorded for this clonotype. The CDR3 sequence: CASSQGTGSRYEQYF. Here the CDR3 DNA reads TGCGCCAGCAGCCAGGGGACAGGGTCCAGGTACGAGCAGTACTTC. The chain has TRBV4-3 and TRBJ2-7; 9 nucleotides match TRBD1. Losses at the gene ends were 3 bases for V and 4 bases for J; bases not matched to a gene: 7. This CDR3 contains 15 residues. Germline V gives CDR1 LGHNA, CDR2 YSLEER.

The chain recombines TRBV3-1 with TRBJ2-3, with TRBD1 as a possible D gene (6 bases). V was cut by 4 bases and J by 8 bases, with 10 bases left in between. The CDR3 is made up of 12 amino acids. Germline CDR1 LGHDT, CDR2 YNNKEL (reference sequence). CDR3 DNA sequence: TGTGCCAGCAGCCCGGACAGTCGTACGCAGTATTTT. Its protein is CASSPDSRTQYF.

The CDR3 DNA follows: TGTGCCAGCACCAACTGGGCCGGGAACACCGGGGAGCTGTTTTTT. Translation gives CASTNWAGNTGELFF. J is TRBJ2-2 and V is TRBV4-2, with D uncertain. Looked up from germline, CDR1 is LGHNA and CDR2 is YNFKEQ. The ends were cut back, 7 bases at V and 1 base at J, with 13 bases in the middle. The CDR3 is 15 residues long.

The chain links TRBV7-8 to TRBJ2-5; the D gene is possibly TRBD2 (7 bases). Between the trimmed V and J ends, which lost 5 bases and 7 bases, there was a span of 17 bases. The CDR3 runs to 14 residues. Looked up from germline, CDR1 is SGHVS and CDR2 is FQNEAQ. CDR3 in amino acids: CASSPGRGRGTQYF. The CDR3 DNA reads TGTGCCAGCAGCCCTGGGAGGGGGAGGGGGACCCAGTACTTC.

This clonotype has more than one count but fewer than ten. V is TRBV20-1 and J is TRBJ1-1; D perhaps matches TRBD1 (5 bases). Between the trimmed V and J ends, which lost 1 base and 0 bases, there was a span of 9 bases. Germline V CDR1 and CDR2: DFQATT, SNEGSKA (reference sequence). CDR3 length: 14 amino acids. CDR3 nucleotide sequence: TGCAGTGCTAGAGGGACACTTCTGAACACTGAAGCTTTCTTT. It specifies CSARGTLLNTEAFF.

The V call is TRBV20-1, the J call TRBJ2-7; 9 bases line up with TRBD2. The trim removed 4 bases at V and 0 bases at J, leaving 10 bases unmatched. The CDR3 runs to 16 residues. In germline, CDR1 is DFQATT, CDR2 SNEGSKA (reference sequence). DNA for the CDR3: TGCAGTGCTATTAGCGGGAGCGCCCAGAGCTCCTACGAGCAGTACTTC. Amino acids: CSAISGSAQSSYEQYF.

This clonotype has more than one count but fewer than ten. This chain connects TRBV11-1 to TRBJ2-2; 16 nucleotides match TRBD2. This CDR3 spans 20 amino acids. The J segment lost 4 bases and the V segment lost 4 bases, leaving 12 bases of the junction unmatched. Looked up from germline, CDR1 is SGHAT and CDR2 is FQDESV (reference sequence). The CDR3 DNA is TGTGCCAGCAGCTCGACTCCGGGACTAGCGGGAGGGCCTGCCACCGGGGAGCTGTTTTTT. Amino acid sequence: CASSSTPGLAGGPATGELFF. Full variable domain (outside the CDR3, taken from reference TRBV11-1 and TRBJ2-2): EAEVAQSPRYKITEKSQAVAFWCDPISGHATLYWYRQILGQGPELLVQFQDESVVDDSQLPKDRFSAERLKGVDSTLKIQPAELGDSAMYLCASSSTPGLAGGPATGELFFGEGSRLTVL.

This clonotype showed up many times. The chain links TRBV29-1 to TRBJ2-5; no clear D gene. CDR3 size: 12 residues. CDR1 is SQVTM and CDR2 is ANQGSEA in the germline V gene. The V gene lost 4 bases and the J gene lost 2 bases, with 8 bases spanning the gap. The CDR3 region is CSVGGRQETQYF. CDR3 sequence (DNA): TGCAGCGTTGGTGGAAGACAAGAGACCCAGTACTTC.

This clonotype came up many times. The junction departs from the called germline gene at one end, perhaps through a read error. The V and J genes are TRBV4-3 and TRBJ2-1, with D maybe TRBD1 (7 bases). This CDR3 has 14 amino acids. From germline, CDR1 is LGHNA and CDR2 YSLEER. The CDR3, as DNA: TGTGCCAGCAGCCCAGGGGGGCCTTACAATGAGCAGTTCTTC. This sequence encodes CASSPGGPYNEQFF.

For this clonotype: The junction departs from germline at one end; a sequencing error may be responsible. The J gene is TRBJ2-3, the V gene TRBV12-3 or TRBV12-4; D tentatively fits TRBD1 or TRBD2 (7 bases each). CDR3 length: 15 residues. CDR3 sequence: CASRSGGGTTGTQYF. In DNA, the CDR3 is TGTGCCAGCCGATCAGGGGGAGGGACCACAGGTACGCAGTATTTT.

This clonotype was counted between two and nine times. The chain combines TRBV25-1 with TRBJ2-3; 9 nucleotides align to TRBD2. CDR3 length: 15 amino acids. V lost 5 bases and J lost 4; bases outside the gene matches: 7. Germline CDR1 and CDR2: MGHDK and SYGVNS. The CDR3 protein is CASSFSGGGADTQYF. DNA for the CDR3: TGTGCCAGCAGTTTTAGCGGGGGCGGGGCAGATACGCAGTATTTT.

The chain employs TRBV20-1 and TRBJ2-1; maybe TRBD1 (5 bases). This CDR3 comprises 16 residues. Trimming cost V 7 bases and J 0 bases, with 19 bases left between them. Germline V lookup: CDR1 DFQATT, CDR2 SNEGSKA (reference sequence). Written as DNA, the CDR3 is TGCAGTGTGGGGCCCCACGGAAGTTCCTCCTACAATGAGCAGTTCTTC. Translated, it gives CSVGPHGSSSYNEQFF.

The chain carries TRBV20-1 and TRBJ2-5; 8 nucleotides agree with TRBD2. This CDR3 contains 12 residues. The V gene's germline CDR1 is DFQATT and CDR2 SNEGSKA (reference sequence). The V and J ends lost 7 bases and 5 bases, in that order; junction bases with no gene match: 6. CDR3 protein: CSVSGMVETQYF. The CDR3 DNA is TGCAGTGTTAGCGGGATGGTGGAGACCCAGTACTTC.

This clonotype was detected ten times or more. The CDR3 spells CASSYSRGGNIQYF. CDR3 DNA: TGTGCCAGCAGTTACTCGAGAGGGGGAAACATTCAGTACTTC. The V call is TRBV6-5, the J call TRBJ2-4; perhaps TRBD1 as D (6 bases). This CDR3 contains 14 residues. The germline V gene encodes CDR1 MNHEY and CDR2 SVGAGI. V lost 0 bases and J lost 6, with 9 bases in between.

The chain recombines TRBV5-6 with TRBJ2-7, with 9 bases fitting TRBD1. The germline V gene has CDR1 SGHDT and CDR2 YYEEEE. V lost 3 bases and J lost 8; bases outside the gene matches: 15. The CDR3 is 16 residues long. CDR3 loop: CASSSTLDRGSTKQYF. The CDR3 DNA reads TGTGCCAGCAGCTCAACCTTGGACAGGGGATCTACGAAGCAGTACTTC.

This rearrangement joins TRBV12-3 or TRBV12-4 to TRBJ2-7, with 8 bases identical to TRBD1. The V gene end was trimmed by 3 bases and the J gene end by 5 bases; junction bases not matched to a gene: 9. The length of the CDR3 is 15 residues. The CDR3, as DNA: TGTGCCAGCAGTTTGAGGCAGGGGGCAAGCAACGAGCAGTACTTC. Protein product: CASSLRQGASNEQYF.

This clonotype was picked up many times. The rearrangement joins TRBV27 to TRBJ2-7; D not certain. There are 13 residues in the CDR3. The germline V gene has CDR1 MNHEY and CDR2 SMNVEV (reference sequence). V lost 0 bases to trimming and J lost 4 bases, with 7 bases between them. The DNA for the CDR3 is TGTGCCAGCAGTTTATCTGTGCGATACGAGCAGTACTTC. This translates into CASSLSVRYEQYF.

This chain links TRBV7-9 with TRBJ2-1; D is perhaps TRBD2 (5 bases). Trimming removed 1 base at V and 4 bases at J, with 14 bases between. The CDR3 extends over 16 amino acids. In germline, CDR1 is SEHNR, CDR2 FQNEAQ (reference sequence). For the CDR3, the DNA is TGTGCCAGCAGCTTAGGCGGACTGGAAACTTACAATGAGCAGTTCTTC. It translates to CASSLGGLETYNEQFF. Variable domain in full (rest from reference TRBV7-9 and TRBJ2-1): DTGVSQNPRHKITKRGQNVTFRCDPISEHNRLYWYRQTLGQGPEFLTYFQNEAQLEKSRLLSDRFSAERPKGSFSTLEIQRTEQGDSAMYLCASSLGGLETYNEQFFGPGTRLTVL.

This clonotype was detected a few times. For the CDR3, the DNA is TGCGCCAGCAGCCATCCCCGGGAGAACACTGAAGCTTTCTTT. It yields the protein CASSHPRENTEAFF. This chain joins TRBV4-1 and TRBJ1-1; D is unclear. Looked up from germline, CDR1 is MGHRA and CDR2 is YSYEKL. Trimming left V 3 bases short and J 1 base short, with 9 bases between. The CDR3 sequence is 14 residues long.

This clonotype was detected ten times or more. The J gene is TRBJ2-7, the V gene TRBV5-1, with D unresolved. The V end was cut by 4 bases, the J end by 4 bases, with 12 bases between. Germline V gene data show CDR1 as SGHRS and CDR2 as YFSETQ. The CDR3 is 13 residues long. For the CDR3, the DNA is TGCGCCAGCAGCCTCGTGGTAGGGTACGAGCAGTACTTC. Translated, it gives CASSLVVGYEQYF.